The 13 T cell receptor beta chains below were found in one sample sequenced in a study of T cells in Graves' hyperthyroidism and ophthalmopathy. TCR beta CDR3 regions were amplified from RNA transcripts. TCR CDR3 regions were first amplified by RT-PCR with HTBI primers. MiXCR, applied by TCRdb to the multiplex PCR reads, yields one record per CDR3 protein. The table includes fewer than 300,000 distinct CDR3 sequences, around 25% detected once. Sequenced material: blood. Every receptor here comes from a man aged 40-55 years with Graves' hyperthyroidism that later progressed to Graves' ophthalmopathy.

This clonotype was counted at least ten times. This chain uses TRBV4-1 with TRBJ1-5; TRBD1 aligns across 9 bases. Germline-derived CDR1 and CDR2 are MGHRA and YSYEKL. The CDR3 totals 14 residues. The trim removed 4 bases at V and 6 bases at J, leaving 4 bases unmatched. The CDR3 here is CASSLGTGTQPQHF. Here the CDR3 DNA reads TGCGCCAGCAGCCTCGGGACAGGGACTCAGCCCCAGCATTTT.

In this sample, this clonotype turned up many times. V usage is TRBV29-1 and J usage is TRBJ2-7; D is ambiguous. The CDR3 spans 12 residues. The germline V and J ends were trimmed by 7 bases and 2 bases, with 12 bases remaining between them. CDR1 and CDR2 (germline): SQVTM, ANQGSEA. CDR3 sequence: CSARIRTYEQYF. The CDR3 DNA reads TGCAGCGCACGTATTCGTACCTACGAGCAGTACTTC.

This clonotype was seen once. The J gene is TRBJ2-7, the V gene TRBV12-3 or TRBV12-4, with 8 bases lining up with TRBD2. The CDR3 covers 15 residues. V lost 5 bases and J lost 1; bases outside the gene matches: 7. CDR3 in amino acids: CASSRAGEVSYEQYF. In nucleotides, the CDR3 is TGTGCCAGCAGTAGAGCGGGAGAGGTGTCCTACGAGCAGTACTTC.

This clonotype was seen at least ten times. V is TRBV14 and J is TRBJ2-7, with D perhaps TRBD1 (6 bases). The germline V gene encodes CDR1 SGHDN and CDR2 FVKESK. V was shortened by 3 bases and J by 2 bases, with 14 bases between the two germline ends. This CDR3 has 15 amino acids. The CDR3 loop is CASSHAVDRTYEQYF. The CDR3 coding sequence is TGTGCCAGCAGCCATGCTGTGGACAGAACCTACGAGCAGTACTTC.

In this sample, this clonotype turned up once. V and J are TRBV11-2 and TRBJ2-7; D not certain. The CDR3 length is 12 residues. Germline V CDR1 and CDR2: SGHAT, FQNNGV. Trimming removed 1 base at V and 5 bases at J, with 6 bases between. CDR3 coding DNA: TGTGCCAGCAGCTTAGGACTGAACGAGCAGTACTTC. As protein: CASSLGLNEQYF. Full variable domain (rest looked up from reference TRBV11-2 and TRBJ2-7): EAGVAQSPRYKIIEKRQSVAFWCNPISGHATLYWYQQILGQGPKLLIQFQNNGVVDDSQLPKDRFSAERLKGVDSTLKIQPAKLEDSAVYLCASSLGLNEQYFGPGTRLTVT.

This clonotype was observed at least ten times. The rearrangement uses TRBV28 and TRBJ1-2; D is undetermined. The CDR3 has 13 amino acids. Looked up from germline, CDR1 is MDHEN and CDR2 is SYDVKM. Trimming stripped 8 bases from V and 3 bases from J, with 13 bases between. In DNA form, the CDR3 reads TGTGCCAGCGGAGGCCTGAGACACTATGGCTACACCTTC. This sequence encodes CASGGLRHYGYTF.

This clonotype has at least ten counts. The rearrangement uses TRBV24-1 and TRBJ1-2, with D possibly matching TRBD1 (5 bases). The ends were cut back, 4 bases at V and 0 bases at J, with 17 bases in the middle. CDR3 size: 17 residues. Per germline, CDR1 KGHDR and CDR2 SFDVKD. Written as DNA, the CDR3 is TGTGCCACCAGTGACCCGTCTTTTGAGGGACCTAACTATGGCTACACCTTC. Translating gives CATSDPSFEGPNYGYTF.

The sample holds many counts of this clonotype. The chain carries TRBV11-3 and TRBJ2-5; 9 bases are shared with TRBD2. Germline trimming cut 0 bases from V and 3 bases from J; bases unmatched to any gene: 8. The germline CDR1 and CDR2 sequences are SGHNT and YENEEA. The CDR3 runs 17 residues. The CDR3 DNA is TGTGCCAGCAGCTTAGACCCCGGGGTAGCGGGAGAAGAGACCCAGTACTTC. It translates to CASSLDPGVAGEETQYF.

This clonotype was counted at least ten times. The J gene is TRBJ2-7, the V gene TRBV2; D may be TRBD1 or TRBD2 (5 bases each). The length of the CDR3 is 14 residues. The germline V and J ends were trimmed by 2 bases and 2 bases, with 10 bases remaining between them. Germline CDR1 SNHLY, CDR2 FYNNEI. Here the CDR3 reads CASSEYTGPYEQYF. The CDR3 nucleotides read TGTGCCAGCAGTGAATACACGGGACCCTACGAGCAGTACTTC.

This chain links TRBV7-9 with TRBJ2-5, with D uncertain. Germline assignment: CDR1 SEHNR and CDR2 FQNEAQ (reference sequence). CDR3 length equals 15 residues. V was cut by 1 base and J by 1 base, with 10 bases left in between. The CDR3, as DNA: TGTGCCAGCAGCTTAGACAGTAACTTCCAAGAGACCCAGTACTTC. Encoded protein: CASSLDSNFQETQYF.

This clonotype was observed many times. CDR3 region: CASRPSGTGAVEQYF. The CDR3 region has the DNA TGTGCCAGCAGACCTTCCGGGACAGGGGCGGTCGAGCAGTACTTC. The chain combines TRBV12-3 or TRBV12-4 with TRBJ2-7; 10 positions match TRBD1. V lost 6 bases and J lost 6; bases outside the gene matches: 11. CDR3 length: 15 amino acids.

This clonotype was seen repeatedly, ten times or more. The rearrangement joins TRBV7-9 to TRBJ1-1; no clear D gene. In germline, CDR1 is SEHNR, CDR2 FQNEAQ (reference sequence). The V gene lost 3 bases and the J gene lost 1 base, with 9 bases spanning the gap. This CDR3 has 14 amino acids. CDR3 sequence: CASSFPNQNTEAFF. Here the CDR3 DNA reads TGTGCCAGCAGCTTTCCCAACCAGAACACTGAAGCTTTCTTT.

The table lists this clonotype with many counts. In nucleotides, the CDR3 is TGTGCCACCAGCACGTGGGGGAACAGGGGTTCACCATCTGGGGCCAACGTCCTGACTTTC. Translation gives CATSTWGNRGSPSGANVLTF. The V call is TRBV15, the J call TRBJ2-6, with TRBD1 matching 7 bases. This CDR3 contains 20 residues. The V gene end was trimmed by 4 bases and the J gene end by 1 base; junction bases not matched to a gene: 16. The V gene's germline CDR1 is LNHNV and CDR2 YYDKDF (reference sequence).